A single sample gave rise to the 14 T cell receptor beta chains below, sequenced in a study of blood T cell repertoires in COVID-19. TCRdb's table, derived via immunoSEQ multiplex PCR, lists solely in-frame clones and lacks some. The sample lists about 87,000 clones, approximately 89% seen once, with approximately 12% in the top ten. Sequencing was performed on peripheral blood. The receptors originated from a man of 80 years or more with acute or convalescent COVID-19.

This chain joins TRBV19 and TRBJ1-2; no firm D call. The CDR3 spans 13 residues. V shed 4 bases and J shed 6 bases, with 12 bases lying between them. Germline assignment: CDR1 LNHDA and CDR2 SQIVND (reference sequence). CDR3 bases: TGTGCCAGTAGTAAGCGGGTTGAGGATGGCTACACCTTC. Protein sequence: CASSKRVEDGYTF.

The rearrangement joins TRBV14 to TRBJ2-3; 7 bases line up with TRBD2. The CDR3 has 15 amino acids. Germline V lookup: CDR1 SGHDN, CDR2 FVKESK. V trimming: 1 base; J trimming: 4 bases; junction bases outside the gene matches: 5. As DNA, the CDR3 is TGTGCCAGCAGCCAAGTCTCGGGAGGCGCAGATACGCAGTATTTT. It specifies CASSQVSGGADTQYF.

In DNA form, the CDR3 reads TGTGCCAGCAGTGCCTTACAGGGGGCAAAGAATTCACCCCTCCACTTT. Amino acid sequence: CASSALQGAKNSPLHF. V and J are TRBV2 and TRBJ1-6; the match to TRBD1 covers 9 bases. The CDR3 is made up of 16 amino acids. Germline V lookup: CDR1 SNHLY, CDR2 FYNNEI. J gave up 7 bases and V 4 bases, and 8 bases lay outside the gene matches.

This chain uses TRBV6-5 with TRBJ1-1; D gene ambiguous. The CDR3 totals 14 residues. Trimming removed 0 bases at V and 0 bases at J, with 5 bases between. The germline V gene encodes CDR1 MNHEY and CDR2 SVGAGI. The DNA for the CDR3 is TGTGCCAGCAGTTACTCGGAGATGAACACTGAAGCTTTCTTT. This translates into CASSYSEMNTEAFF.

The gene calls are TRBV19 and TRBJ2-4; D possibly corresponds to TRBD2 (6 bases). Germline loops: CDR1 LNHDA, CDR2 SQIVND (reference sequence). This CDR3 spans 17 amino acids. Trimming took off 6 bases at V and 1 base at J, with 19 bases between the two ends. For the CDR3, the DNA is TGTGCCAGTAGGGGACTGTCGGTCCCGGGGGCCAAAAACATTCAGTACTTC. This gives the protein CASRGLSVPGAKNIQYF. The full variable domain, rest sourced from reference TRBV19 and TRBJ2-4, is DGGITQSPKYLFRKEGQNVTLSCEQNLNHDAMYWYRQDPGQGLRLIYYSQIVNDFQKGDIAEGYSVSREKKESFPLTVTSAQKNPTAFYLCASRGLSVPGAKNIQYFGAGTRLSVL.

The rearrangement joins TRBV27 to TRBJ2-1; 10 bases match TRBD2. Losses at the gene ends were 6 bases for V and 6 bases for J; bases not matched to a gene: 5. This CDR3 has 14 amino acids. CDR1 and CDR2 (germline): MNHEY, SMNVEV (reference sequence). CDR3 nucleotide sequence: TGTGCCAGCAGGGCTAGCGGGAGAGGCAATGAGCAGTTCTTC. This sequence encodes CASRASGRGNEQFF.

V and J are TRBV29-1 and TRBJ1-1; no definite D call. Germline values: CDR1 SQVTM, CDR2 ANQGSEA. This CDR3 comprises 11 residues. V lost 8 bases, J lost 3 bases, and 10 bases lay in between. CDR3 sequence reads: CSFGRDTEAFF. The CDR3 region has the DNA TGCAGCTTTGGACGGGACACTGAAGCTTTCTTT.

The chain recombines TRBV7-3 with TRBJ2-1, with D possibly TRBD1 on 6 matching bases. Trimming removed 6 bases from V and 5 bases from J, with 17 bases in between. Per the germline V gene, CDR1 is SGHTA and CDR2 is FQGTGA. The CDR3 is 15 residues long. The CDR3 nucleotides are TGTGCCAGCAGTCAGGTGGGGGCCGTAAACAATGAGCAGTTCTTC. Encoded protein: CASSQVGAVNNEQFF.

J is TRBJ2-7 and V is TRBV6-5, with D possibly TRBD1 on 5 matching bases. V lost 6 bases, J lost 0 bases, and 15 bases lay in between. The CDR3 contains 15 residues. CDR1 and CDR2 (germline): MNHEY, SVGAGI. CDR3 protein: CASRSIDSSSYEQYF. The DNA for the CDR3 is TGTGCCAGCAGGAGCATCGACAGCAGCTCCTACGAGCAGTACTTC.

This chain connects TRBV21-1 to TRBJ2-1; the tabulated D call, TRBD2, remains unverified against the DNA. TRBV21-1 is annotated as a pseudogene. The length of the CDR3 is 16 residues. The CDR3 protein is CASSSRNTSGGTEQFF. The CDR3 nucleotides are TGTGCCAGCAGCAGCAGGAATACTAGCGGGGGGACTGAGCAGTTCTTC.

The chain uses TRBV28 and TRBJ2-7; the match to TRBD1 covers 9 bases. The CDR3 is made up of 14 amino acids. Trimming removed 4 bases from V and 3 bases from J; junction bases left unmatched: 4. CDR1 MDHEN and CDR2 SYDVKM come from the germline V gene. This chain's CDR3 is CASSYPGQGYEQYF. In DNA, the CDR3 is TGTGCCAGCAGTTATCCGGGACAGGGCTACGAGCAGTACTTC.

The V call is TRBV3-1 (or the pseudogene TRBV3-2), the J call TRBJ1-4; TRBD1 might be the D (6 bases). The germline V and J ends were trimmed by 2 bases and 1 base, with 8 bases remaining between them. The CDR3 is made up of 15 amino acids. Per germline, CDR1 LGHDT and CDR2 YNNKEL (reference sequence). CDR3: CASSQPGETNEKLFF. CDR3 bases: TGTGCCAGCAGCCAACCAGGGGAAACTAATGAAAAACTGTTTTTT.

The V gene is TRBV6-6, the J gene TRBJ1-2; 10 bases agree with TRBD1. Germline-derived CDR1 and CDR2 are MNHNY and SVGAGI (reference sequence). The CDR3 is 14 amino acids. Losses at the gene ends were 4 bases for V and 8 bases for J; bases not matched to a gene: 7. The chain's CDR3 is CASSSGTGAFGYTF. CDR3 coding DNA: TGTGCCAGCAGTTCCGGGACAGGGGCGTTCGGCTACACCTTC.

In its sample, this clone was seen once. The V and J genes are TRBV3-1 (or the pseudogene TRBV3-2) and TRBJ1-4; the D is unclear. The V gene lost 1 base and the J gene lost 10 bases, with 10 bases spanning the gap. The CDR3 contains 13 residues. Germline V lookup: CDR1 LGHDT, CDR2 YNNKEL (reference sequence). CDR3 bases: TGTGCCAGCAGCCAAGTGCCTGGGCGAAAACTGTTTTTT. Its translation is CASSQVPGRKLFF.